This TCR beta chain originates from a study of shared clonotypes between healthy human individuals. Study-wide findings and caveats: Naive subsets typically showed greater estimated richness than memory subsets.

On this clone: Its cognate antigen is unknown.

Germline assignment: CDR1 MNHNS and CDR2 SASEGT. V lost 4 bases, J lost 2 bases, and 12 bases lay in between. This CDR3 region has 15 residues. Assay execution took place at the deep level. Profiled with immunoSEQ multiplex PCR; TCRdb holds only in-frame clones, not every one. The data contain around 690,000 clones, about 92% of them seen just once; the ten biggest clones take up less than 40%. The chain uses TRBV6-1 and TRBJ1-5; D not resolved. Sequenced: memory CD8+ T cells from PBMCs. Subset denoted: CD45RO+ cells pooled with CCR7-negative TemRA cells. This receptor was obtained from a young man in good health. Some clones in this sample may be carry-over from other donors' samples. CDR3 in amino acids: CASSVRSERNQPQHF. The CDR3, as DNA: TGTGCCAGCAGTGTTCGATCCGAACGCAATCAGCCCCAGCATTTT.